This T cell receptor beta chain was identified during a study of cytomegalovirus exposure and HLA in healthy donors. As for this clone: Its antigen is not known.

It was with 60 Vbeta and 13 Jbeta primers that the PCR ran. Original data processing: A later analysis tallied about 80 million unique TCR beta chains, about 12 million of them shared. Produced via immunoSEQ multiplex PCR; TCRdb's table is partial and in-frame only. V, J and clone size are taken as reported in that table, and D and trimming were inferred from the DNA itself. Recorded for this sample: about 130,000 clones. Study outcomes and limitations: In a later analysis, at a false discovery rate of 0.05, about 17,000 TCR beta sequences matched HLA alleles.

V shed 2 bases, J shed 0 bases, and the junction held 4 bases outside the gene matches. The germline V gene has CDR1 SGDLS and CDR2 YYNGEE. The CDR3 is 17 amino acids. This rearrangement joins TRBV9 to TRBJ2-3, with 12 nucleotides matching TRBD2. The source of this sequence is a middle-aged woman in good health and CMV-seropositive. The sequencing sample was made of PBMCs. The CDR3 here is CASSVTSGRVSTDTQYF. CDR3 nucleotide sequence: TGTGCCAGCAGCGTGACTAGCGGGAGAGTGAGCACAGATACGCAGTATTTT.